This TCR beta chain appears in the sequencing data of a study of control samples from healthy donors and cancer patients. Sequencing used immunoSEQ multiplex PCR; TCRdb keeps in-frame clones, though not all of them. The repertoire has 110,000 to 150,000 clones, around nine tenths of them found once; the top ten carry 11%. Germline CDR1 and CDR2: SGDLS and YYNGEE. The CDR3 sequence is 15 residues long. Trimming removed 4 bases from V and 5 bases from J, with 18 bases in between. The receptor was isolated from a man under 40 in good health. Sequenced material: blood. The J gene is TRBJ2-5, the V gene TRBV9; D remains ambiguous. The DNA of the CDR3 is TGTGCCAGCAGCCCAACCACGTTTAAAGGGGAGACCCAGTACTTC. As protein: CASSPTTFKGETQYF.